Presented here are 26 T cell receptor beta chains from one specimen sequenced in a study of blood T cell repertoires in COVID-19 (dated by TCRdb to 2020 to 2022). Library generation was performed with the immunoSEQ multiplex PCR assay. TCRdb's version of the immuneACCESS table is confined to in-frame rearrangements and falls short of the full clone set. An unresolved V gene accounts for under half of the shortfall where checked; the remainder is of unknown origin. For this sample there are 140,000 or so clones; approximately 85% appear just once. In total, the top ten clones hold about 2.9% of the sample. Material for sequencing was peripheral blood. The receptor source for this set is a man over 45 with acute or convalescent COVID-19.

The V gene is TRBV10-3, the J gene TRBJ1-4, with D possibly being TRBD1 (6 bases). The germline gives CDR1 ENHRY, CDR2 SYGVKD. V gave up 2 bases and J gave up 8 bases, with 15 bases separating them. The CDR3 is 15 amino acids. In nucleotides, the CDR3 is TGTGCCATCAGTGAGGGGGGCAATGGCGGAGAAAAACTGTTTTTT. It specifies CAISEGGNGGEKLFF.

The J gene is TRBJ1-1, the V gene TRBV5-6; possibly TRBD1 for D (6 bases). Trimming shortened V by 5 bases and J by 3 bases, and 14 bases separated the two germline ends. Germline CDR1 reads SGHDT; CDR2 reads YYEEEE. This CDR3 region has 14 residues. CDR3 region: CASRRQVVDTEAFF. The CDR3 bases are TGTGCCAGCAGGAGACAGGTCGTGGACACTGAAGCTTTCTTT.

The gene calls are TRBV28 and TRBJ1-6; a weak D match, TRBD1 (5 bases). V was shortened by 6 bases and J by 10 bases, with 13 bases between the two germline ends. CDR3 length equals 13 residues. CDR1 MDHEN and CDR2 SYDVKM come from the germline V gene. The DNA of the CDR3 is TGTGCCAGCAGGCAGGGTGTTCGGTCACCCCTCCACTTT. It translates to CASRQGVRSPLHF.

The chain carries TRBV4-1 and TRBJ1-2; D might be TRBD1 (6 bases). This CDR3 contains 14 residues. Germline CDR1 is MGHRA and CDR2 is YSYEKL. Trimming pared 4 bases from V and 3 bases from J, leaving 12 bases between. Here the CDR3 DNA reads TGCGCCAGCAGCCCGTATGGGGGCCACTATGGCTACACCTTC. Protein sequence: CASSPYGGHYGYTF.

The V and J genes are TRBV30 and TRBJ1-5; the D gene is possibly TRBD1 (6 bases). The CDR3 contains 13 residues. Germline loops: CDR1 GTSNPN, CDR2 SVGIG (reference sequence). Trimming removed 3 bases from V and 5 bases from J, with 11 bases in between. Here the CDR3 reads CAWSPTGYQPQHF. For the CDR3, the DNA is TGTGCCTGGAGCCCCACAGGGTATCAGCCCCAGCATTTT.

The chain links TRBV9 to TRBJ2-7, with D maybe TRBD1 (5 bases). The CDR3 extends over 14 amino acids. Germline CDR1 SGDLS, CDR2 YYNGEE. V lost 4 bases and J lost 2, with 13 bases in between. CDR3 residues: CASSSSGNTYEQYF. As DNA, the CDR3 is TGTGCCAGCAGCTCCTCAGGGAACACCTACGAGCAGTACTTC. Filled out from reference TRBV9 and TRBJ2-7, the complete variable domain reads DSGVTQTPKHLITATGQRVTLRCSPRSGDLSVYWYQQSLDQGLQFLIQYYNGEERAKGNILERFSAQQFPDLHSELNLSSLELGDSALYFCASSSSGNTYEQYFGPGTRLTVT.

Written as DNA, the CDR3 is TGTGCCAGCAGCCCCTGGACTAGCGGCTCCTACGAGCAGTACTTC. Translation: CASSPWTSGSYEQYF. This sequence joins TRBV7-2 and TRBJ2-7, with 10 bases matching TRBD2. CDR1 and CDR2 (germline): SGHTA, FQGNSA. The V and J ends lost 5 bases and 0 bases, in that order; junction bases with no gene match: 4. There are 15 residues in the CDR3.

The rearrangement uses TRBV11-1 and TRBJ2-1; 12 positions match TRBD2. After removal of 5 bases from V and 3 bases from J, the junction contained 5 bases not matched to a gene. Germline loops: CDR1 SGHAT, CDR2 FQDESV (reference sequence). CDR3 size: 16 residues. Written as DNA, the CDR3 is TGTGCCAGCAGCCCGAGACTAGCGGGAGTCTACAATGAGCAGTTCTTC. Protein: CASSPRLAGVYNEQFF.

The gene calls are TRBV10-2 and TRBJ1-1; possibly TRBD1 for D (6 bases). The V gene's germline CDR1 is WSHSY and CDR2 SAAADI. This CDR3 spans 12 amino acids. Trimming removed 2 bases from V and 8 bases from J, with 9 bases in between. The CDR3 here is CASSEEGTEAFF. The CDR3, as DNA: TGCGCCAGCAGTGAGGAGGGGACAGAAGCTTTCTTT.

This chain joins TRBV7-9 and TRBJ2-3; possibly TRBD1 for D (6 bases). Trimming took off 1 base at V and 3 bases at J, with 8 bases between the two ends. The CDR3 runs 14 residues. Germline assignment: CDR1 SEHNR and CDR2 FQNEAQ (reference sequence). The CDR3 loop reads CASSLGQGTDTQYF. In DNA form, the CDR3 reads TGTGCCAGCAGCTTAGGTCAGGGGACAGATACGCAGTATTTT.

This chain's CDR3 is CASRVAGGRGDTQYF. In nucleotides, the CDR3 is TGTGCCAGCCGGGTAGCGGGGGGCCGGGGAGATACGCAGTATTTT. The chain carries TRBV28 and TRBJ2-3, with 10 bases identical to TRBD2. The length of the CDR3 is 15 residues. The junction had 10 bases not matched to a gene; V was cut back by 8 bases and J by 5 bases. Germline V gene lookup returns CDR1 MDHEN and CDR2 SYDVKM.

The chain links TRBV7-9 to TRBJ2-1, with 10 bases fitting TRBD2. The CDR3 runs 16 residues. With 5 bases clipped from V and 5 bases from J, the junction kept 9 bases outside the gene matches. Germline loops: CDR1 SEHNR, CDR2 FQNEAQ (reference sequence). As DNA, the CDR3 is TGTGCCAGCAGCGGCTACCGGACTAGCGGTAACAATGAGCAGTTCTTC. It translates to CASSGYRTSGNNEQFF.

The rearrangement joins TRBV18 to TRBJ1-3; unclear D gene. Trimming cost V 3 bases and J 5 bases, with 8 bases left between them. Germline-derived CDR1 and CDR2 are KGHSH and LQKENI. CDR3 length: 13 residues. The CDR3 is CASSPMERNTIYF. The CDR3 coding sequence is TGTGCCAGCTCACCGATGGAGAGAAACACCATATATTTT.

This clone was detected only once. V is TRBV10-3 and J is TRBJ1-5; D perhaps matches TRBD1 (6 bases). Germline values: CDR1 ENHRY, CDR2 SYGVKD. V was clipped by 2 bases and J by 2 bases, with 10 bases between them. CDR3 length equals 15 residues. CDR3 in DNA: TGTGCCATCAGTGAGCCGGGGGGCGGCAATCAGCCCCAGCATTTT. It specifies CAISEPGGGNQPQHF.

The rearrangement uses TRBV5-1 and TRBJ1-1; TRBD1 aligns across 11 bases. Germline CDR1 SGHRS, CDR2 YFSETQ. The CDR3 is made up of 17 amino acids. V was clipped by 0 bases and J by 1 base; unmatched bases: 5. The CDR3 region has the DNA TGCGCCAGCAGCTTGGAGAGGACAGGGGGCTGGAACACTGAAGCTTTCTTT. Protein sequence: CASSLERTGGWNTEAFF.

The chain employs TRBV15 and TRBJ1-5; D is ambiguous. Trimming stripped 0 bases from V and 0 bases from J, with 6 bases between. Germline values: CDR1 LNHNV, CDR2 YYDKDF (reference sequence). The CDR3 has 15 amino acids. The CDR3 region is CATSRDAGSNQPQHF. CDR3 bases: TGTGCCACCAGCAGAGATGCCGGTAGCAATCAGCCCCAGCATTTT.

Concerning this clone: This specimen includes other DNA sequences encoding the same CDR3. This chain connects TRBV10-3 to TRBJ2-7, with D possibly TRBD2 on 6 matching bases. CDR3 length equals 14 residues. Trimming removed 2 bases at V and 4 bases at J, with 12 bases between. The germline CDR1 and CDR2 sequences are ENHRY and SYGVKD. CDR3 region: CAISETGLAYEQYF. CDR3 nucleotides: TGTGCCATCAGTGAGACGGGACTCGCATACGAGCAGTACTTC.

This CDR3 reads CASSLVWFARDTEAFF. Here the CDR3 DNA reads TGTGCCAGCAGCTTAGTTTGGTTTGCCCGGGACACTGAAGCTTTCTTT. The chain combines TRBV13 with TRBJ1-1; D remains unclear. CDR1 and CDR2 from the germline V gene are PRHDT and FYEKMQ (reference sequence). Trimming removed 1 base at V and 3 bases at J, with 15 bases between. CDR3 length: 16 amino acids.

The rearrangement uses TRBV11-3 and TRBJ2-3, with 8 bases identical to TRBD2. V shed 7 bases and J 1 base; nucleotides not matched to a gene: 7. There are 15 residues in the CDR3. Germline V gene sequence: CDR1 SGHNT, CDR2 YENEEA. The CDR3 protein is CASTRAGAGTDTQYF. DNA of the CDR3: TGTGCCAGCACCCGAGCGGGAGCGGGCACAGATACGCAGTATTTT. The full variable domain, with the rest looked up from reference TRBV11-3 and TRBJ2-3, is EAGVVQSPRYKIIEKKQPVAFWCNPISGHNTLYWYLQNLGQGPELLIRYENEEAVDDSQLPKDRFSAERLKGVDSTLKIQPAELGDSAVYLCASTRAGAGTDTQYFGPGTRLTVL.

The chain carries TRBV28 and TRBJ1-5, with a weak D call TRBD1 (5 bases). The CDR3 loop spans 17 amino acids. Per the germline V gene, CDR1 is MDHEN and CDR2 is SYDVKM. Trimming shortened V by 4 bases and J by 3 bases, and 19 bases separated the two germline ends. The CDR3 bases are TGTGCCAGCAGTTGGATGCTAGGGGCAGGAAACAATCAGCCCCAGCATTTT. As protein: CASSWMLGAGNNQPQHF.

The chain is built from TRBV28 and TRBJ2-1, with 9 bases aligning to TRBD2. The CDR3 is 14 residues long. The junction had 5 bases not matched to a gene; V was cut back by 5 bases and J by 6 bases. Germline CDR1 MDHEN, CDR2 SYDVKM. CDR3 sequence reads: CASSLAGSRNEQFF. CDR3 DNA sequence: TGTGCCAGCAGTCTAGCGGGGAGTCGCAATGAGCAGTTCTTC. Full variable domain (outside the CDR3, taken from reference TRBV28 and TRBJ2-1): DVKVTQSSRYLVKRTGEKVFLECVQDMDHENMFWYRQDPGLGLRLIYFSYDVKMKEKGDIPEGYSVSREKKERFSLILESASTNQTSMYLCASSLAGSRNEQFFGPGTRLTVL.

This clone came up once. The V call is TRBV7-9, the J call TRBJ1-1, with unresolved D. V was pared by 1 base and J by 1 base, with 10 bases between. Germline lookup yields CDR1 SEHNR and CDR2 FQNEAQ (reference sequence). The CDR3 loop spans 15 amino acids. CDR3 sequence reads: CASSLVGAGNTEAFF. CDR3 DNA sequence: TGTGCCAGCAGCTTAGTGGGCGCTGGGAACACTGAAGCTTTCTTT.

The chain employs TRBV4-2 and TRBJ1-2; D not resolved. CDR1 and CDR2 (germline): LGHNA, YNFKEQ. The CDR3 runs to 13 residues. Trimming cost V 1 base and J 8 bases, with 11 bases left between them. The CDR3, as DNA: TGTGCCAGCAGCCAAGGGCGGGCCAGCGGCTACACCTTC. This codes for CASSQGRASGYTF.

The rearrangement joins TRBV29-1 to TRBJ1-1, with D possibly TRBD1 on 5 matching bases. The CDR3 runs to 11 residues. CDR1 is SQVTM, CDR2 ANQGSEA, per germline. V gave up 4 bases and J gave up 5 bases, with 8 bases separating them. The CDR3 sequence is CSVGGQTEAFF. Here the CDR3 DNA reads TGCAGCGTTGGCGGACAAACTGAAGCTTTCTTT.

The rearrangement links TRBV14 to TRBJ2-7; D possibly corresponds to TRBD2 (5 bases). Germline lookup yields CDR1 SGHDN and CDR2 FVKESK. The V and J ends lost 4 bases and 6 bases respectively, with 10 bases between them. This CDR3 has 12 residues. Here the CDR3 DNA reads TGTGCCAGCAGCCCCCACGAGGGCGAGCAGTACTTC. Its protein product is CASSPHEGEQYF. The full variable domain, rest sourced from reference TRBV14 and TRBJ2-7, is EAGVTQFPSHSVIEKGQTVTLRCDPISGHDNLYWYRRVMGKEIKFLLHFVKESKQDESGMPNNRFLAERTGGTYSTLKVQPAELEDSGVYFCASSPHEGEQYFGPGTRLTVT.

V and J are TRBV28 and TRBJ2-5, with 8 bases matching TRBD2. The junction had 5 bases not matched to a gene; V was cut back by 1 base and J by 4 bases. Germline lookup yields CDR1 MDHEN and CDR2 SYDVKM. This CDR3 is 15 amino acids long. As DNA, the CDR3 is TGTGCCAGCAGTTTATATCCAGCGGGAGCAGAGACCCAGTACTTC. It translates to CASSLYPAGAETQYF.